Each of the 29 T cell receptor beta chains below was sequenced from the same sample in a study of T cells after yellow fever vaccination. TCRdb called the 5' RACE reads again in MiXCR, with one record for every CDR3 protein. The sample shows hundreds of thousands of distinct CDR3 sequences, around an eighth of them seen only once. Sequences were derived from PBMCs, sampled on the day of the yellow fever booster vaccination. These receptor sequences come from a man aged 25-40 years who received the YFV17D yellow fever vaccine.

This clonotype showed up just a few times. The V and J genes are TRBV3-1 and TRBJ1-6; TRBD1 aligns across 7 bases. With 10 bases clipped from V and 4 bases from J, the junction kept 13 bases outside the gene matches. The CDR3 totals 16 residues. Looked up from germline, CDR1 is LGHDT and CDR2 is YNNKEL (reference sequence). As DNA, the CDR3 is TGTGCCACAAGCGGGACCGGGACAGCATATAATTCACCCCTCCACTTT. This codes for CATSGTGTAYNSPLHF.

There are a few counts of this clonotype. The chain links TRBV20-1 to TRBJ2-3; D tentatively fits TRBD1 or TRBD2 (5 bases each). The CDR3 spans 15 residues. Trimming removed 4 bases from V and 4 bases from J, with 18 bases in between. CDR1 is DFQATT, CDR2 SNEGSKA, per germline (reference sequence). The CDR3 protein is CSATGAVGVPDTQYF. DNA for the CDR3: TGCAGTGCTACTGGAGCAGTGGGGGTCCCAGATACGCAGTATTTT.

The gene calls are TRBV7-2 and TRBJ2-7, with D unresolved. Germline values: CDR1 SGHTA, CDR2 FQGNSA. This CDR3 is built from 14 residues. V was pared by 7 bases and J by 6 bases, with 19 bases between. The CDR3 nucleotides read TGTGCCAGCACCGTGGGATGGGGATCCCTCGAGCAGTACTTC. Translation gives CASTVGWGSLEQYF.

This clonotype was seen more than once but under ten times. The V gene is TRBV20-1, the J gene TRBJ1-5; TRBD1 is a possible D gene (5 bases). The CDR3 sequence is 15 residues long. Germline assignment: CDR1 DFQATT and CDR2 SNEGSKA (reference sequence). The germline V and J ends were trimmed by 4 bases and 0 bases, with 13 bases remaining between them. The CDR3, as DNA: TGCAGTGCTATTGACAGCCAATATAGCAATCAGCCCCAGCATTTT. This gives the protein CSAIDSQYSNQPQHF.

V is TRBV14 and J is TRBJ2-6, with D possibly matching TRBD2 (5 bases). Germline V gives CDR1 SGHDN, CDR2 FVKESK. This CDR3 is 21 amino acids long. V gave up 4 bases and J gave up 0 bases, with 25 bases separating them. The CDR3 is CASSRPGVKGSTSSGANVLTF. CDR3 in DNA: TGTGCCAGCAGCCGCCCAGGAGTCAAGGGAAGTACTAGCTCTGGGGCCAACGTCCTGACTTTC.

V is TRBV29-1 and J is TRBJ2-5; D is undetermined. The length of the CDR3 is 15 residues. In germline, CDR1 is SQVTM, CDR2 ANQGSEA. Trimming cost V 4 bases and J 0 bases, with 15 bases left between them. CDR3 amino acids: CSVVLNAENQETQYF. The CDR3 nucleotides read TGCAGCGTTGTCCTTAATGCCGAGAACCAAGAGACCCAGTACTTC. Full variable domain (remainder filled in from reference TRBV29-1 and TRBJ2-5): SAVISQKPSRDICQRGTSLTIQCQVDSQVTMMFWYRQQPGQSLTLIATANQGSEATYESGFVIDKFPISRPNLTFSTLTVSNMSPEDSSIYLCSVVLNAENQETQYFGPGTRLLVL.

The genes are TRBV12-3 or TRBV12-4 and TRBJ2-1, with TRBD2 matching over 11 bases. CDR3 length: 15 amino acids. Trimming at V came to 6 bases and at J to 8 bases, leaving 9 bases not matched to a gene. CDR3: CASSLGTSGGYEQFF. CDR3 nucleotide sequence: TGTGCCAGCAGCCTCGGGACTAGCGGAGGCTATGAGCAGTTCTTC.

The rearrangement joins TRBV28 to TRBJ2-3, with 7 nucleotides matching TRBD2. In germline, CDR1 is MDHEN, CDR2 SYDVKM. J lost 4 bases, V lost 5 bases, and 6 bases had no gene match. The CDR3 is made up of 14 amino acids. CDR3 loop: CASSQSGTADTQYF. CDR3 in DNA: TGTGCCAGCAGTCAAAGCGGGACCGCAGATACGCAGTATTTT.

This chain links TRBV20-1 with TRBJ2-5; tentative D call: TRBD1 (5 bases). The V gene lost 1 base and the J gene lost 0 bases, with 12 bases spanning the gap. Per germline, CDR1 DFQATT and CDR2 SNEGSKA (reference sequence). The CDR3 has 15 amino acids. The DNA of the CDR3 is TGCAGTGCTAGAGGGTCGAAGACAGACCAAGAGACCCAGTACTTC. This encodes CSARGSKTDQETQYF.

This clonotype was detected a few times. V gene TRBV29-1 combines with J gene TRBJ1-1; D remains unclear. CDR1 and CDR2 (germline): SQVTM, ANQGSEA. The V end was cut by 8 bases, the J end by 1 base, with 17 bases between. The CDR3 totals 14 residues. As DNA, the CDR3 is TGCAGCATCCACCTAAGCCCTGGGAACACTGAAGCTTTCTTT. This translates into CSIHLSPGNTEAFF.

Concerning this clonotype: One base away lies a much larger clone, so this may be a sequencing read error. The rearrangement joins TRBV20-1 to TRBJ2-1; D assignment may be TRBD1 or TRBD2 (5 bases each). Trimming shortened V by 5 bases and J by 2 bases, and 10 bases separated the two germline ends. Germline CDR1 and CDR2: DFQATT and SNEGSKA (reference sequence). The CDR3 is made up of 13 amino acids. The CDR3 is CSAEGSPYNEQFF. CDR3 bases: TGCAGTGCTGAGGGGAGCCCCTACAATGAGCAGTTCTTC.

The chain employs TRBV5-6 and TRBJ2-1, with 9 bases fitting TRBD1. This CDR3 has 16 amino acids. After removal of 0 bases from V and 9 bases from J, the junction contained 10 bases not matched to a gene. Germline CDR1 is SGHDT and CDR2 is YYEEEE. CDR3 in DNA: TGTGCCAGCAGCTTGGATCTACAGGGGGCGGCCGGTGAGCAGTTCTTC. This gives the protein CASSLDLQGAAGEQFF.

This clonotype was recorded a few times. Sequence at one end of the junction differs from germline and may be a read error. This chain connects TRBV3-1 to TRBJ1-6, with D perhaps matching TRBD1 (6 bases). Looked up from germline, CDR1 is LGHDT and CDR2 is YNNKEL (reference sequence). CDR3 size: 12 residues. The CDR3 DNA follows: TGTGCCAGCAACCAACAGGGCACACCCCTCCACTTT. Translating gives CASNQQGTPLHF. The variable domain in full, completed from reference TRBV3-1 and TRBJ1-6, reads DTAVSQTPKYLVTQMGNDKSIKCEQNLGHDTMYWYKQDSKKFLKIMFSYNNKELIINETVPNRFSPKSPDKAHLNLHINSLELGDSAVYFCASNQQGTPLHFGNGTRLTVT.

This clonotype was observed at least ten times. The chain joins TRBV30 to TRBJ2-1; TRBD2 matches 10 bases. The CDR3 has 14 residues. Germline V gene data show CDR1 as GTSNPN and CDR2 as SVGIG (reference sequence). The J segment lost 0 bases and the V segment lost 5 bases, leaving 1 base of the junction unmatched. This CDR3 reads CAWGLADSYNEQFF. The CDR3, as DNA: TGTGCCTGGGGACTAGCGGACTCCTACAATGAGCAGTTCTTC.

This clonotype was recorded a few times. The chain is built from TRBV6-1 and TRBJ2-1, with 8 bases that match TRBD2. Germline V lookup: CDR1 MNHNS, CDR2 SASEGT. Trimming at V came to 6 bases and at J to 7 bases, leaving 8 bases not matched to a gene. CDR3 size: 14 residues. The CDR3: CASSSSGSRNEQFF. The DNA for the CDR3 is TGTGCCAGCAGCTCGAGCGGGAGTAGGAATGAGCAGTTCTTC.

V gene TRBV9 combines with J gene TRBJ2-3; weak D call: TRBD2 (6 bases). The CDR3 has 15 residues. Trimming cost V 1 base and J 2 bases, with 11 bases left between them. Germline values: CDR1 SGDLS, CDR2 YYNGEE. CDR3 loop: CASSVHQRATDTQYF. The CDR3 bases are TGTGCCAGCAGCGTACACCAGCGGGCCACAGATACGCAGTATTTT.

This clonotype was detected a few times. The CDR3 reads CASSWERRANSYNEQFF. CDR3 DNA sequence: TGCGCCAGCAGTTGGGAGAGAAGGGCCAACTCCTACAATGAGCAGTTCTTC. The chain is built from TRBV10-2 and TRBJ2-1; TRBD2 is a possible D gene (5 bases). The length of the CDR3 is 17 residues. Per germline, CDR1 WSHSY and CDR2 SAAADI. V lost 5 bases to trimming and J lost 0 bases, with 17 bases between them.

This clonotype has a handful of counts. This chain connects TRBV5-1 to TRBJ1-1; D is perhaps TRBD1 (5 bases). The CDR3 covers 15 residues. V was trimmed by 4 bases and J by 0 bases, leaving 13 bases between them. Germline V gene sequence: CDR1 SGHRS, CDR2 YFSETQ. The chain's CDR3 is CASSNTGIMNTEAFF. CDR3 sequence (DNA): TGCGCCAGCAGCAATACAGGAATCATGAACACTGAAGCTTTCTTT.

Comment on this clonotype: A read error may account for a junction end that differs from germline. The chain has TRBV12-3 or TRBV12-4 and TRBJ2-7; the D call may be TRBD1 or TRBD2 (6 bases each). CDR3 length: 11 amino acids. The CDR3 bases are TGTGCCAGCAGTTTACGGCGGGGACAAAACTTC. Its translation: CASSLRRGQNF.

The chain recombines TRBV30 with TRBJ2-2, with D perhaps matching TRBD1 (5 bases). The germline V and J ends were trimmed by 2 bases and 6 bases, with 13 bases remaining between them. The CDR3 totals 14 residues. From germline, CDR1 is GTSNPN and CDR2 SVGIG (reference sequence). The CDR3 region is CAWSSTALAGELFF. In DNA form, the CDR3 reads TGTGCCTGGAGTTCGACAGCACTCGCCGGGGAGCTGTTTTTT.

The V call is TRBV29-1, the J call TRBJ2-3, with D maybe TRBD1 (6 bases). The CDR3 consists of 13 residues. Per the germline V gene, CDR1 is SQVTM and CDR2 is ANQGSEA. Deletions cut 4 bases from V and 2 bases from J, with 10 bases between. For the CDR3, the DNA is TGCAGCGTTGGGGGGCTCTACACAGATACGCAGTATTTT. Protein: CSVGGLYTDTQYF.

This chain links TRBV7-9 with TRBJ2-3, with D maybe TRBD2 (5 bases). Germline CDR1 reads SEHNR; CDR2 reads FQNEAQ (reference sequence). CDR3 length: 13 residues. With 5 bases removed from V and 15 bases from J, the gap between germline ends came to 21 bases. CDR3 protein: CASSPGGRLLLYF. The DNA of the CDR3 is TGTGCCAGCAGCCCCGGAGGTCGACTCCTCTTATATTTT. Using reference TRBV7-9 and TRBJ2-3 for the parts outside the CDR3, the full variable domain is DTGVSQNPRHKITKRGQNVTFRCDPISEHNRLYWYRQTLGQGPEFLTYFQNEAQLEKSRLLSDRFSAERPKGSFSTLEIQRTEQGDSAMYLCASSPGGRLLLYFGPGTRLTVL.

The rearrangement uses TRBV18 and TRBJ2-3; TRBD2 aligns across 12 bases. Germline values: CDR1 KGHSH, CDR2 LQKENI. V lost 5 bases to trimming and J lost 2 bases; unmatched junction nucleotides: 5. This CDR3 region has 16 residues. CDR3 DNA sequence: TGTGCCAGCTCATCGTCTAGCGGGAGGGCCACAGATACGCAGTATTTT. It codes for CASSSSSGRATDTQYF.

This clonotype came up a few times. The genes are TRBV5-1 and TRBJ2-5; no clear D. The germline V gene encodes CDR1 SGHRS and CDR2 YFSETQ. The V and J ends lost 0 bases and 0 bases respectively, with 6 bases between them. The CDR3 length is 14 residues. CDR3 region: CASSLAENQETQYF. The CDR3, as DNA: TGCGCCAGCAGCTTGGCAGAAAACCAAGAGACCCAGTACTTC.

The CDR3: CASSSPNSGEQFF. For the CDR3, the DNA is TGTGCCAGCAGCTCGCCTAATAGCGGAGAGCAGTTCTTC. V and J are TRBV7-9 and TRBJ2-1, with TRBD2 as a possible D gene (6 bases). Germline lookup yields CDR1 SEHNR and CDR2 FQNEAQ (reference sequence). This CDR3 is built from 13 residues. Between the trimmed V and J ends, which lost 4 bases and 10 bases, there was a span of 14 bases.

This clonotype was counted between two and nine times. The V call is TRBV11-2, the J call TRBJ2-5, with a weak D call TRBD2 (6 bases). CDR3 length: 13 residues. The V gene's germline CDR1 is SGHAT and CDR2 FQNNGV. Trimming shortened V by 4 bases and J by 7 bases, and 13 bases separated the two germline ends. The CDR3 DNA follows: TGTGCCAGCAGCTCTTCTAGTAGCGGGACCCAGTACTTC. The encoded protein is CASSSSSSGTQYF.

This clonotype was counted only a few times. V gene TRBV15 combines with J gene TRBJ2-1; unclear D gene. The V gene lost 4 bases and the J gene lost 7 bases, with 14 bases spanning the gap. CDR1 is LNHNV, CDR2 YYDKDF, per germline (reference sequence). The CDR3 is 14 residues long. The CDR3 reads CATSNFMDGNEQFF. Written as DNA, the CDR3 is TGTGCCACCAGCAACTTCATGGACGGGAATGAGCAGTTCTTC.

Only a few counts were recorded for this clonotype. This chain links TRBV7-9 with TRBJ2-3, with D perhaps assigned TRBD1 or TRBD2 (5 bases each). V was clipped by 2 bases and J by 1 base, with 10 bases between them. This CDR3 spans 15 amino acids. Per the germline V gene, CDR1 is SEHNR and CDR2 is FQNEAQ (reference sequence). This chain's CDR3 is CASSLRDGRTDTQYF. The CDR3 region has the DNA TGTGCCAGCAGCTTAAGGGACGGTCGCACAGATACGCAGTATTTT.

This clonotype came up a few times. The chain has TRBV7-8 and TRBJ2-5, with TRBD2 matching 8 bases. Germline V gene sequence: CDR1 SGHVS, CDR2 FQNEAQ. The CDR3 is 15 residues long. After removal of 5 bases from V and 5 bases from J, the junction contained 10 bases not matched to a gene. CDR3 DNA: TGTGCCAGCAGCCCCCGGACTAGCCGCCATGAGACCCAGTACTTC. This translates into CASSPRTSRHETQYF.